These 21 T cell receptor beta chains originate from one sample sequenced in a study of response to subunit inactivated influenza vaccine. A single record per CDR3 protein comes from TCRdb applying MiXCR to the RT-PCR reads. The data show about half a million distinct CDR3 sequences, under 9% seen once. This sample comprised PBMCs from blood, obtained about 23 months after vaccination. The receptors stem from a man aged 45-69 years who received an inactivated influenza vaccine.

There are a few counts of this clonotype. The genes are TRBV7-9 and TRBJ2-3; D may match TRBD1 or TRBD2 (6 bases each). CDR3 length equals 16 residues. Trimming removed 6 bases from V and 5 bases from J, with 21 bases in between. Germline V gene data show CDR1 as SEHNR and CDR2 as FQNEAQ (reference sequence). The CDR3 region is CASSGGFRGAEDTQYF. Here the CDR3 DNA reads TGTGCCAGCAGTGGGGGTTTTAGGGGGGCCGAAGATACGCAGTATTTT. The whole variable domain, remainder taken from reference TRBV7-9 and TRBJ2-3, is DTGVSQNPRHKITKRGQNVTFRCDPISEHNRLYWYRQTLGQGPEFLTYFQNEAQLEKSRLLSDRFSAERPKGSFSTLEIQRTEQGDSAMYLCASSGGFRGAEDTQYFGPGTRLTVL.

The CDR3 is CASSLASWGATEAFF. CDR3 sequence (DNA): TGTGCCAGCAGTTTGGCTTCTTGGGGGGCCACTGAAGCTTTCTTT. V usage is TRBV12-3 or TRBV12-4 and J usage is TRBJ1-1, with D possibly matching TRBD1 (6 bases). V lost 3 bases and J 4 bases, leaving 15 bases between the germline ends. CDR3 size: 15 residues.

The sample holds a few counts of this clonotype. The chain has TRBV15 and TRBJ2-3; D gene uncertain. Trimming removed 4 bases at V and 1 base at J, with 6 bases between. Germline CDR1 is LNHNV and CDR2 is YYDKDF (reference sequence). The CDR3 totals 13 residues. CDR3: CATSTRRTDTQYF. CDR3 DNA: TGTGCCACCAGCACCCGGCGCACAGATACGCAGTATTTT.

As DNA, the CDR3 is TGTGCCAGCAGTTTAGCGGCGGCAGCCAACACTGAAGCTTTCTTT. Its protein product is CASSLAAAANTEAFF. The V call is TRBV12-3 or TRBV12-4, the J call TRBJ1-1; no reliable D call. Trimming took 0 bases from V and 2 from J, leaving 10 bases between them. The CDR3 extends over 15 amino acids.

The DNA of the CDR3 is TGCGCCAGCAGCCAAGATGTGTCAGGGGACCCATCACCCCTCCACTTT. Protein sequence: CASSQDVSGDPSPLHF. The chain has TRBV4-3 and TRBJ1-6, with D possibly being TRBD1 (6 bases). The CDR3 is 16 amino acids. CDR1 LGHNA and CDR2 YSLEER come from the germline V gene. Trimming cost V 0 bases and J 10 bases, with 16 bases left between them.

At least ten counts were recorded for this clonotype. The chain recombines TRBV12-3 or TRBV12-4 with TRBJ2-1, with TRBD2 matching 11 bases. This CDR3 has 14 amino acids. Losses at the gene ends were 8 bases for V and 4 bases for J; bases not matched to a gene: 4. The CDR3 spells CASYSGGEYNEQFF. The CDR3 DNA follows: TGTGCCAGCTATAGCGGGGGGGAGTACAATGAGCAGTTCTTC.

This clonotype was detected ten times or more. V and J are TRBV2 and TRBJ2-1, with D perhaps assigned TRBD1 or TRBD2 (6 bases each). The V and J ends lost 7 bases and 9 bases respectively, with 16 bases between them. Germline V gene lookup returns CDR1 SNHLY and CDR2 FYNNEI. CDR3 length equals 13 residues. CDR3 sequence: CASTGLRGGEQFF. The CDR3 DNA follows: TGTGCCAGCACGGGACTCAGGGGCGGTGAGCAGTTCTTC.

This clonotype was found a few times. This sequence joins TRBV5-1 and TRBJ1-2, with D unresolved. CDR1 and CDR2 from the germline V gene are SGHRS and YFSETQ. The V and J ends lost 2 bases and 2 bases respectively, with 16 bases between them. This CDR3 has 16 amino acids. The CDR3 protein is CASSFGFGTANYGYTF. The CDR3 DNA reads TGCGCCAGCAGCTTCGGGTTCGGCACAGCGAACTATGGCTACACCTTC.

This clonotype was observed a few times. The chain links TRBV6-5 to TRBJ2-1; D remains unclear. The V end lost 2 bases, the J end lost 4 bases, and 12 bases lay between the germline ends. This CDR3 is 15 amino acids long. Germline loops: CDR1 MNHEY, CDR2 SVGAGI. CDR3 in DNA: TGTGCCAGCAGTTACAGCCAAAGGTCTTACAATGAGCAGTTCTTC. Translating it yields CASSYSQRSYNEQFF.

This clonotype was seen at least ten times. The chain employs TRBV10-3 and TRBJ2-3, with 7 bases that match TRBD2. Unmatched junction bases numbered 10, after V lost 10 bases and J lost 3 bases. From germline, CDR1 is ENHRY and CDR2 SYGVKD. This CDR3 is 14 amino acids long. The CDR3 here is CATGITGGTDTQYF. The DNA for the CDR3 is TGTGCCACCGGAATCACGGGGGGTACAGATACGCAGTATTTT.

The chain joins TRBV20-1 to TRBJ2-5; TRBD2 agrees at 11 bases. V trimming: 6 bases; J trimming: 4 bases; junction bases outside the gene matches: 7. CDR1 and CDR2 from the germline V gene are DFQATT and SNEGSKA (reference sequence). The CDR3 consists of 14 residues. As DNA, the CDR3 is TGCAGTGCAGTTAGCGGGGGGGCCATAGAGACCCAGTACTTC. Translating it yields CSAVSGGAIETQYF.

The table lists this clonotype with many counts. The V and J genes are TRBV28 and TRBJ2-7; 10 bases fit TRBD1. V gave up 2 bases and J gave up 3 bases; unmatched junction bases: 4. This CDR3 contains 15 residues. The germline CDR1 and CDR2 sequences are MDHEN and SYDVKM. This chain's CDR3 is CASSLRQGAIYEQYF. CDR3 nucleotides: TGTGCCAGCAGTTTAAGACAGGGGGCGATCTACGAGCAGTACTTC. Full variable domain (outside the CDR3, taken from reference TRBV28 and TRBJ2-7): DVKVTQSSRYLVKRTGEKVFLECVQDMDHENMFWYRQDPGLGLRLIYFSYDVKMKEKGDIPEGYSVSREKKERFSLILESASTNQTSMYLCASSLRQGAIYEQYFGPGTRLTVT.

The chain has TRBV7-2 and TRBJ1-5; possibly TRBD1 for D (5 bases). The CDR3 length is 15 residues. V dropped 0 bases and J dropped 7 bases, with 13 bases sitting between them. Germline V gene data show CDR1 as SGHTA and CDR2 as FQGNSA. The CDR3 loop reads CASSLAKGLGQPQHF. The CDR3 nucleotides read TGTGCCAGCAGCTTAGCGAAGGGGCTAGGACAGCCCCAGCATTTT. The entire variable domain, with the rest obtained from reference TRBV7-2 and TRBJ1-5, is as follows: GAGVSQSPSNKVTEKGKDVELRCDPISGHTALYWYRQSLGQGLEFLIYFQGNSAPDKSGLPSDRFSAERTGGSVSTLTIQRTQQEDSAVYLCASSLAKGLGQPQHFGDGTRLSIL.

This clonotype has just a few counts. The gene calls are TRBV20-1 and TRBJ2-3; 9 bases align to TRBD2. Trimming at V came to 2 bases and at J to 4 bases, leaving 7 bases not matched to a gene. The CDR3 sequence is 15 residues long. CDR1 and CDR2 from the germline V gene are DFQATT and SNEGSKA (reference sequence). This CDR3 is CSARRGTSPADTQYF. DNA of the CDR3: TGCAGTGCTAGAAGGGGGACTAGCCCGGCAGATACGCAGTATTTT.

In this sample, this clonotype turned up a few times. This chain joins TRBV2 and TRBJ2-7; D might be TRBD1 (7 bases). This CDR3 region has 14 residues. Germline CDR1 reads SNHLY; CDR2 reads FYNNEI. V lost 9 bases and J lost 7, with 22 bases in between. CDR3 residues: CASIQEGQTLEQYF. The CDR3 region has the DNA TGTGCCAGTATCCAGGAGGGACAGACCTTAGAGCAGTACTTC.

The chain couples TRBV12-3 or TRBV12-4 to TRBJ2-1; either TRBD1 or TRBD2 may fit D (5 bases each). The CDR3 runs 14 residues. The V end was cut by 2 bases, the J end by 7 bases, with 12 bases between. The CDR3 DNA reads as TGTGCCAGCAGTTTAACAGGAGGCCCTAATGAGCAGTTCTTC. This sequence encodes CASSLTGGPNEQFF.

The chain has TRBV20-1 and TRBJ2-1; TRBD2 agrees at 8 bases. Germline V CDR1 and CDR2: DFQATT, SNEGSKA (reference sequence). V lost 3 bases and J lost 6; bases outside the gene matches: 10. The CDR3 consists of 15 residues. The CDR3 bases are TGCAGTGCTAGTACTACTAGCGGTCCCACCAATGAGCAGTTCTTC. Its protein product is CSASTTSGPTNEQFF.

This clonotype was recorded once. Being one base from a much bigger clone, this may be a read error. J is TRBJ2-1 and V is TRBV20-1; TRBD1 matches 10 bases. Germline lookup yields CDR1 DFQATT and CDR2 SNEGSKA (reference sequence). This CDR3 has 14 amino acids. CDR3 coding DNA: TGCTGTCTCCGGGACAGGGGAACGTACAATGAGCAGTTCTTC. Encoded protein: CCLRDRGTYNEQFF.

J is TRBJ2-1 and V is TRBV5-4, with TRBD2 matching over 9 bases. V was pared by 4 bases and J by 3 bases, with 8 bases of the junction left unmatched. Germline assignment: CDR1 SGHNT and CDR2 YYREEE (reference sequence). This CDR3 has 16 amino acids. The CDR3 region has the DNA TGTGCCAGCAGCGCCCCGACTAGCGGATTCTACAATGAGCAGTTCTTC. Residues: CASSAPTSGFYNEQFF.

The chain recombines TRBV7-8 with TRBJ1-6; tentative D call: TRBD1 (6 bases). Germline V lookup: CDR1 SGHVS, CDR2 FQNEAQ. CDR3 length equals 14 residues. V lost 6 bases and J lost 4, with 10 bases in between. The CDR3 bases are TGTGCCAGCAGACCGGACAGATATAATTCACCCCTCCACTTT. Translated, it gives CASRPDRYNSPLHF.

This chain joins TRBV25-1 and TRBJ2-4, with D perhaps matching TRBD2 (5 bases). Trimming pared 5 bases from V and 11 bases from J, leaving 16 bases between. This CDR3 region has 13 residues. The V gene's germline CDR1 is MGHDK and CDR2 SYGVNS. For the CDR3, the DNA is TGTGCCAGCAGTCCGAAGACGGAGGACCTTCAGTACTTC. Translation gives CASSPKTEDLQYF.